Each of the 16 T cell receptor beta chains below was sequenced from the same sample in a study of blood T cell repertoires in COVID-19. Produced via immunoSEQ multiplex PCR; TCRdb's table is partial and in-frame only. The sample carries fewer than 300,000 clones, 75% to 90% recorded once. The sample comprised peripheral blood. The receptors derive from a man in his thirties or forties with acute or convalescent COVID-19.

The gene calls are TRBV2 and TRBJ1-2; D may be TRBD1 (6 bases). CDR1 is SNHLY and CDR2 is FYNNEI in the germline V gene. The CDR3 totals 16 residues. V was pared by 7 bases and J by 6 bases, with 24 bases between. DNA for the CDR3: TGTGCCAGCATCTCCCGAATGGGGCTACAGGGCCATGGCTACACCTTC. It encodes CASISRMGLQGHGYTF.

The chain employs TRBV27 and TRBJ2-6, with D possibly matching TRBD1 (6 bases). V lost 3 bases and J 1 base, leaving 7 bases between the germline ends. The CDR3 sequence is 15 residues long. Germline V gene data show CDR1 as MNHEY and CDR2 as SMNVEV (reference sequence). CDR3 loop: CASSLGASGANVLTF. The CDR3, as DNA: TGTGCCAGCAGTTTGGGGGCGTCTGGGGCCAACGTCCTGACTTTC.

The CDR3 nucleotides read TGTGCCAGCAGCCATAACAGGAACACCGGGGAGCTGTTTTTT. This sequence encodes CASSHNRNTGELFF. This chain links TRBV9 with TRBJ2-2; no reliable D call. Germline assignment: CDR1 SGDLS and CDR2 YYNGEE. Deletions cut 4 bases from V and 1 base from J, with 8 bases between. The CDR3 covers 14 residues.

This chain links TRBV7-9 with TRBJ1-4, with D perhaps matching TRBD1 (6 bases). V lost 5 bases and J 2 bases, leaving 9 bases between the germline ends. Per germline, CDR1 SEHNR and CDR2 FQNEAQ (reference sequence). CDR3 length equals 14 residues. The CDR3 protein is CASSQGNTNEKLFF. The CDR3 DNA reads as TGTGCCAGCAGCCAGGGGAACACTAATGAAAAACTGTTTTTT.

The chain joins TRBV5-1 to TRBJ2-7, with D perhaps TRBD2 (6 bases). Trimming took 0 bases from V and 2 from J, leaving 9 bases between them. CDR1 and CDR2 from the germline V gene are SGHRS and YFSETQ. The CDR3 consists of 14 residues. The CDR3 sequence: CASSLVGEAYEQYF. The CDR3 nucleotides read TGCGCCAGCAGCTTGGTCGGGGAGGCCTACGAGCAGTACTTC.

The J gene is TRBJ1-5, the V gene TRBV27, with D hard to call. Trimming shortened V by 7 bases and J by 7 bases, and 17 bases separated the two germline ends. This CDR3 has 14 amino acids. Germline CDR1 and CDR2: MNHEY and SMNVEV (reference sequence). DNA of the CDR3: TGTGCCAGCAAGGATTCGCAGGCCCGGCAGCCCCAGCATTTT. This translates into CASKDSQARQPQHF.

Comment on this clone: This CDR3 is also generated by other DNA sequences in the sample. V and J are TRBV2 and TRBJ2-3; 7 bases match TRBD1. The CDR3 runs 14 residues. Germline values: CDR1 SNHLY, CDR2 FYNNEI. Germline trimming cut 4 bases from V and 1 base from J; bases unmatched to any gene: 2. CDR3 DNA sequence: TGTGCCAGCAGTGGACAGGGAGGCACAGATACGCAGTATTTT. This gives the protein CASSGQGGTDTQYF.

This clone has a handful of counts. This chain connects TRBV7-9 to TRBJ2-3; no clear D gene. The germline V and J ends were trimmed by 5 bases and 0 bases, with 9 bases remaining between them. This CDR3 has 14 residues. Germline assignment: CDR1 SEHNR and CDR2 FQNEAQ (reference sequence). CDR3 amino acids: CASSLSRSTDTQYF. The CDR3 region has the DNA TGTGCCAGCAGCCTATCCCGCAGCACAGATACGCAGTATTTT.

The chain employs TRBV30 and TRBJ1-6, with 8 bases lining up with TRBD1. CDR1 is GTSNPN, CDR2 SVGIG, per germline (reference sequence). The J segment lost 10 bases and the V segment lost 8 bases, leaving 13 bases of the junction unmatched. This CDR3 is 14 amino acids long. CDR3 sequence reads: CARTPRDRPSPLHF. Here the CDR3 DNA reads TGTGCCCGGACCCCACGGGACAGGCCATCACCCCTCCACTTT.

The V gene is TRBV28, the J gene TRBJ1-1, with TRBD1 matching over 7 bases. Germline-derived CDR1 and CDR2 are MDHEN and SYDVKM. CDR3 length: 14 residues. J was trimmed by 3 bases and V by 6 bases; bases with no gene match: 7. The CDR3 reads CASRGQVFDTEAFF. CDR3 nucleotide sequence: TGTGCCAGCAGAGGACAGGTTTTTGACACTGAAGCTTTCTTT.

The chain uses TRBV19 and TRBJ2-2, with 14 nucleotides matching TRBD2. This CDR3 spans 19 amino acids. The germline CDR1 and CDR2 sequences are LNHDA and SQIVND (reference sequence). Unmatched junction bases numbered 6, after V lost 0 bases and J lost 3 bases. The CDR3 DNA reads as TGTGCCAGTAGTATAGAAGGGACTAGCGGGAGTAGTTACACCGGGGAGCTGTTTTTT. Protein: CASSIEGTSGSSYTGELFF.

The chain is built from TRBV14 and TRBJ1-3; 9 nucleotides line up with TRBD1. This CDR3 spans 16 amino acids. Per the germline V gene, CDR1 is SGHDN and CDR2 is FVKESK. V shed 8 bases, J shed 1 base, and the junction held 9 bases outside the gene matches. The CDR3 loop reads CASRTGELFSGNTIYF. Here the CDR3 DNA reads TGTGCCAGCCGGACAGGGGAATTGTTTTCTGGAAACACCATATATTTT.

The chain combines TRBV6-6 with TRBJ2-7, with 9 bases fitting TRBD1. With V trimmed by 6 bases and J by 2 bases, 8 bases remained unmatched. Germline lookup yields CDR1 MNHNY and CDR2 SVGAGI (reference sequence). The CDR3 runs 15 residues. The CDR3 spells CASRSGQGVAYEQYF. The CDR3 nucleotides are TGTGCCAGCAGGTCGGGACAGGGCGTCGCCTACGAGCAGTACTTC.

The rearrangement joins TRBV11-2 to TRBJ2-7; D is unresolved. The V gene lost 2 bases and the J gene lost 4 bases, with 15 bases spanning the gap. The CDR3 contains 15 residues. Germline V gene lookup returns CDR1 SGHAT and CDR2 FQNNGV. In DNA form, the CDR3 reads TGTGCCAGCAGCTTATTTACAGCCCGAGATTACGAGCAGTACTTC. This encodes CASSLFTARDYEQYF.

V gene TRBV19 combines with J gene TRBJ1-2; TRBD1 agrees at 8 bases. Trimming took 5 bases from V and 7 from J; bases not matched to a gene: 9. The CDR3 sequence is 14 residues long. Germline V gene sequence: CDR1 LNHDA, CDR2 SQIVND (reference sequence). For the CDR3, the DNA is TGTGCCAGTAGTCTCAGGACAGGGAGGAGTGGCTACACCTTC. This gives the protein CASSLRTGRSGYTF.

The chain employs TRBV7-9 and TRBJ2-3, with 9 bases fitting TRBD2. CDR3 length equals 14 residues. J gave up 10 bases and V 3 bases, and 8 bases lay outside the gene matches. Germline loops: CDR1 SEHNR, CDR2 FQNEAQ (reference sequence). The CDR3 reads CASSFPAGGVSQYF. Written as DNA, the CDR3 is TGTGCCAGCAGCTTCCCTGCGGGGGGGGTGTCGCAGTATTTT. The variable domain in full, with the rest retrieved from reference TRBV7-9 and TRBJ2-3, is DTGVSQNPRHKITKRGQNVTFRCDPISEHNRLYWYRQTLGQGPEFLTYFQNEAQLEKSRLLSDRFSAERPKGSFSTLEIQRTEQGDSAMYLCASSFPAGGVSQYFGPGTRLTVL.